This is a list of T cell receptor beta chains from one sample in a study of patients and donors after allogeneic stem cell transplantation. TCRdb ran MiXCR on the RT-PCR reads and lists one entry per CDR3 protein. The sample gives about 960,000 distinct CDR3 sequences, under 20% of which show up once; around 6% is in the top ten. Sequencing was performed on blood, either unsorted or a sorted T cell fraction (not recorded which). The origin of the receptors is a human donor who was either an allogeneic HSCT recipient or a stem cell or donor lymphocyte infusion donor (not recorded which). It is not recorded whose cells these are; they may come from a transplant donor. Both conserved end residues are part of each CDR3. D genes are given only for firm matches. The size entry is marked missing in some rows and otherwise reads once, few, many or a size class.

clone size	D gene	V gene	J gene	CDR3 DNA	CDR3 protein
.	.	TRBV7-3	TRBJ2-3	TGTGCCAGCAGCTTAAACCCCAGCCCAGATACGCAGTATTTT	CASSLNPSPDTQYF
few	.	TRBV11-2	TRBJ2-7	TGTGCCAGCAGCGGAGCTACAAGATCTAGTTCCTACGAGCAGTACTTC	CASSGATRSSSYEQYF
.	.	TRBV5-1	TRBJ2-5	TGCGCCAGCAGCTTGGACCGGGAGTGGTACCAAGAGACCCAGTACTTC	CASSLDREWYQETQYF
.	.	TRBV7-6	TRBJ2-2	TGTGCCAGCAGCGCCCTGGGGACCGGGGAGCTGTTTTTT	CASSALGTGELFF
few	TRBD1	TRBV9	TRBJ2-1	TGTGCCAGCAGCGTAGCGGACAGGGGGGGTGGGCAGTTCTTC	CASSVADRGGGQFF
.	TRBD2	TRBV24-1	TRBJ2-1	TGTGCCACCGGTAGCGCTAGCGGGAGTCGGATCAATGAGCAGTTCTTC	CATGSASGSRINEQFF
few	.	TRBV20-1	TRBJ1-1	TGCAGTGCTAGAGTGGGTAACACTGAAGCTTTCTTT	CSARVGNTEAFF
.	TRBD1	TRBV5-6	TRBJ1-2	TGTGCCAGCAGCCCGGGACAGGGGGCGCGTTATGGCTACACCTTC	CASSPGQGARYGYTF
few	TRBD1	TRBV5-1	TRBJ1-1	TGCGCCAGCAGCGGGGGACAGACCTTGAACACTGAAGCTTTCTTT	CASSGGQTLNTEAFF
.	.	TRBV10-3	TRBJ2-7	TGTGCCATCAGTGCGTTGGACCGCTACGAGCAGTACTTC	CAISALDRYEQYF
few	.	TRBV28	TRBJ2-3	TGTGCCAGCACCGAAAAGGGGTTCACAGATACGCAGTATTTT	CASTEKGFTDTQYF
.	.	TRBV4-1	TRBJ1-6	TGCGCCAGCAGCCAGCTGGGCGGCAGCAAGGATTCACCCCTCCACTTT	CASSQLGGSKDSPLHF
few	TRBD1	TRBV27	TRBJ2-5	TGTGCCAGCAGTTTATCGGCAGGGGGCGGAGAGACCCAGTACTTC	CASSLSAGGGETQYF
.	TRBD1	TRBV20-1	TRBJ1-6	TGCAGTGCCCCTTTACGGGACAGGACTAATTCACCCCTCCACTTT	CSAPLRDRTNSPLHF
.	.	TRBV5-6	TRBJ2-7	TGTGCCAGCAGCTGGGGGTCCGACGGGCAGTACTTC	CASSWGSDGQYF
.	.	TRBV2	TRBJ1-1	TGTGCCAGCAGTGTAGGGGAGAACACTGAAGCTTTCTTT	CASSVGENTEAFF
few	.	TRBV7-2	TRBJ1-5	TGTGCCAGCAGCTGGGGACCCAATCAGCCCCAGCATTTT	CASSWGPNQPQHF
.	.	TRBV6-1	TRBJ1-2	TGTGCCAGCACCCCAGGTGTTGGGAACTATGGCTACACCTTC	CASTPGVGNYGYTF
few	TRBD1	TRBV6-2/TRBV6-3	TRBJ2-1	TGTGCCAGCTTGACAGGGAGCAATGAGCAGTTCTTC	CASLTGSNEQFF
few	.	TRBV5-1	TRBJ1-1	TGCGCCAGCAGCTTGTCGGCGGGCCCGAACACTGAAGCTTTCTTT	CASSLSAGPNTEAFF
.	TRBD1	TRBV5-1	TRBJ1-6	TGCGCCAGCAGCTCGGGACAGGAGTTTAACTCACCCCTCCACTTT	CASSSGQEFNSPLHF
few	.	TRBV4-1	TRBJ2-7	TGCGCCAGCAGCCAAGGTAAAGGCTCCTACGAGCAGTACTTC	CASSQGKGSYEQYF
few	TRBD2	TRBV4-2	TRBJ2-7	TGTGCCAGCAGCCAATGGACTAGCGGGGCATACGAGCAGTACTTC	CASSQWTSGAYEQYF
many	.	TRBV5-1	TRBJ2-1	TGTGCCAGCAGTTTAGGGGCTGGGAATAATGAGCAGTTCTTC	CASSLGAGNNEQFF
.	TRBD2	TRBV5-1	TRBJ2-3	TGCGCCAGCAGCTTGGGGACTAGCAGGTCAGATACGCAGTATTTT	CASSLGTSRSDTQYF
.	TRBD2	TRBV9	TRBJ2-5	TGTGCCAGCAGCGTAGGACCGGGAGGGGAGCGCGGGAAGACCCAGTACTTC	CASSVGPGGERGKTQYF
few	TRBD2	TRBV24-1	TRBJ2-7	TGTGCCACCGATAGCGGGAGCTCCTACGAGCAGTACTTC	CATDSGSSYEQYF
many	.	TRBV7-2	TRBJ2-3	TGTGCCAGCAGCTTAGTGGTCAACACAGATACGCAGTATTTT	CASSLVVNTDTQYF
.	TRBD2	TRBV19	TRBJ2-3	TGTGCCAGTAGTCTCGGGACTAGCGGGCCAGATACGCAGTATTTT	CASSLGTSGPDTQYF
.	.	TRBV6-5	TRBJ2-5	TGTGCCAGCAGTTACCGGGGCCAAGAAGGGGAGACCCAGTACTTC	CASSYRGQEGETQYF
few	TRBD1	TRBV15	TRBJ1-1	TGTGCCACCAGCAGAGATCCGGGACAGTTGAACACTGAAGCTTTCTTT	CATSRDPGQLNTEAFF
few	.	TRBV6-2/TRBV6-3	TRBJ1-2	TGTGCCAGCTTCAACTTAGGCTATGGCTACACCTTC	CASFNLGYGYTF
.	TRBD2	TRBV20-1	TRBJ2-1	TGCAGTGCTAGAGCCTCTTCCCTGAGCGGGAGTAAAGTTTACAATGAGCAGTTCTTC	CSARASSLSGSKVYNEQFF
many	.	TRBV28	TRBJ2-1	TGTGCCAGTGAAGAAGATAGCTCCTACAATGAGCAGTTCTTC	CASEEDSSYNEQFF
.	.	TRBV9	TRBJ1-1	TGTGCCAGCAGCCCAAGGGACGGAATGAACACTGAAGCTTTCTTT	CASSPRDGMNTEAFF
many	.	TRBV6-5	TRBJ2-1	TGTGCCAGCGTCAGGGGAAATGAGCAGTTCTTC	CASVRGNEQFF
.	TRBD2	TRBV6-2/TRBV6-3	TRBJ2-1	TGTGCCAGCAAAAGACTAGCGGAAACACCCAATGAGCAGTTCTTC	CASKRLAETPNEQFF
few	TRBD2	TRBV7-9	TRBJ2-7	TGTGCCAGCAGCTTAGGTGCTAGCGGGAGGGCCGACGAGCAGTACTTC	CASSLGASGRADEQYF
few	.	TRBV24-1	TRBJ1-2	TGTGCCACCAGTGATTCTGGGGACGGAGGCTACACCTTC	CATSDSGDGGYTF
.	TRBD1	TRBV27	TRBJ1-2	TGTGCCAGCAGTGCCACAGGGGTACGAGGCTACACCTTC	CASSATGVRGYTF
few	.	TRBV25-1	TRBJ2-7	TGTGCCAGCAGTGGTCGGACAGTATTCTACGAGCAGTACTTC	CASSGRTVFYEQYF
many	.	TRBV12-3/TRBV12-4	TRBJ1-3	TGTGCCAGCAGTCACCAAAAAGGAAACACCATATATTTT	CASSHQKGNTIYF
few	.	TRBV7-8	TRBJ1-2	TGTGCCAGCAGCTTAGTATTCCTAGGACAGTCGAACTATGGCTACACCTTC	CASSLVFLGQSNYGYTF
.	TRBD2	TRBV10-3	TRBJ2-5	TGTGCCATCAAGGGACTAGCGGGGGAGACCCAGTACTTC	CAIKGLAGETQYF
.	.	TRBV5-4	TRBJ1-4	TGTGCCAGCAGCCCAGGAGGGGCAACTAATGAAAAACTGTTTTTT	CASSPGGATNEKLFF
few	TRBD1	TRBV20-1	TRBJ1-2	TGCAGTGCTAGGGGACAGGGGGCGCATGGCTACACCTTC	CSARGQGAHGYTF